This T cell receptor beta chain originates from a study of CD8+CD57+ T cells in acquired aplastic anemia. Study-wide points: Patients and controls turned out to have 25 to 30 CD8+ CDR3 sequences in common.

All sequencing subjects had displayed CD8+CD57+ cell expansion on flow cytometry. After removal of 3 bases from V and 5 bases from J, the junction contained 12 bases not matched to a gene. There are 16 residues in the CDR3. Germline V gene lookup returns CDR1 SGHRS and CDR2 YFSETQ. Concerning this clonotype: The antigen remains unidentified.

Both TCR beta VDJ combination and CDR3 sequence profiling were carried out. Genomic DNA was the template for this profiling. Via MiXCR, TCRdb re-called the reads, giving one row per CDR3 protein. The table lists around 180,000 distinct CDR3 sequences, around 50% of them singletons. This TCR was recovered from a human donor with aplastic anemia. Specimen: sorted CD4+, CD8+, or CD8+CD57+ T cells (not recorded which) from PBMCs. The J gene is TRBJ1-1, the V gene TRBV5-1, with 8 nucleotides matching TRBD1. CDR3 nucleotide sequence: TGCGCCAGCAGCTGGGGTACCGGGGACAGGAGGACTGAAGCTTTCTTT. This translates into CASSWGTGDRRTEAFF.